This entry lists 9 T cell receptor beta chains sequenced from one sample in a study of T-cell memory formation after mild COVID-19. TCRdb called the 5' RACE reads again in MiXCR, with one record for every CDR3 protein. The repertoire has 250,000 to 350,000 distinct CDR3 sequences, more than 15% of them found once; the top ten carry about a fifth. The sequenced material came from PBMCs or a T cell subset sorted from them (not recorded which). These receptors all come from a man younger than 35 who had mild COVID-19 (a few samples of this study predate the infection). Cell type and time point are not known.

A few counts support this clonotype. The chain has TRBV7-2 and TRBJ1-1; 9 bases align to TRBD1. The CDR3 is 16 amino acids. V lost 1 base and J lost 4; bases outside the gene matches: 7. In germline, CDR1 is SGHTA, CDR2 FQGNSA. The CDR3 here is CASSLGGTGLGTEAFF. DNA for the CDR3: TGTGCCAGCAGCTTAGGAGGGACAGGGTTGGGCACTGAAGCTTTCTTT.

The chain is built from TRBV24-1 and TRBJ1-5, with D uncertain. CDR3 length: 15 residues. Trimming left V 2 bases short and J 4 bases short, with 11 bases between. Germline V gives CDR1 KGHDR, CDR2 SFDVKD. The CDR3 region has the DNA TGTGCCACCAGTGATTCCGGGCCTTTTAATCAGCCCCAGCATTTT. This sequence encodes CATSDSGPFNQPQHF.

The genes are TRBV9 and TRBJ2-1; 11 bases are shared with TRBD2. Trimming cost V 3 bases and J 11 bases; bases outside gene matches: 4. This CDR3 has 13 amino acids. Germline assignment: CDR1 SGDLS and CDR2 YYNGEE. For the CDR3, the DNA is TGTGCCAGCAGCGCCGGGACTAGCGGTAAGCAGTTCTTC. Translated, it gives CASSAGTSGKQFF.

The CDR3 DNA sequence: TGCAGTGCTACAGTATGGCCCGGTGGGGAGACCCAGTACTTC. This sequence encodes CSATVWPGGETQYF. This chain links TRBV20-1 with TRBJ2-5; D not resolved. The CDR3 has 14 residues. Germline V gives CDR1 DFQATT, CDR2 SNEGSKA (reference sequence). Trimming removed 4 bases at V and 5 bases at J, with 17 bases between.

This chain connects TRBV19 to TRBJ2-5; 7 nucleotides match TRBD1. The V segment lost 6 bases and the J segment 5 bases; nucleotides outside the gene matches: 9. Germline V CDR1 and CDR2: LNHDA, SQIVND (reference sequence). This CDR3 contains 14 residues. The CDR3 sequence: CASSRRDSWETQYF. The CDR3 DNA sequence: TGTGCCAGTAGCAGACGGGACAGTTGGGAGACCCAGTACTTC.

The chain uses TRBV5-1 and TRBJ1-6; D may be TRBD1 (5 bases). The CDR3 totals 17 residues. V was trimmed by 4 bases and J by 0 bases, leaving 14 bases between them. CDR1 and CDR2 from the germline V gene are SGHRS and YFSETQ. Written as DNA, the CDR3 is TGCGCCAGCAGCCGAGAGGGGTTACACTCCTATAATTCACCCCTCCACTTT. Protein sequence: CASSREGLHSYNSPLHF.

This chain joins TRBV20-1 and TRBJ1-4, with D hard to call. The CDR3 has 13 residues. CDR1 is DFQATT, CDR2 SNEGSKA, per germline (reference sequence). Trimming removed 2 bases from V and 8 bases from J, with 12 bases in between. The CDR3 protein is CSARPDQLEKLFF. CDR3 coding DNA: TGCAGTGCTAGACCCGACCAGCTCGAAAAACTGTTTTTT.

J is TRBJ2-7 and V is TRBV21-1; no DNA check was done on the table's D call, TRBD1. TRBV21-1 is designated a pseudogene. CDR3 length: 16 residues. CDR3 nucleotides: TGTGCCAGCAGCAAAGTTCGGGGGGGGAGCTCCTACGAGCAGTACGTC. It codes for CASSKVRGGSSYEQYV.

In its sample, this clonotype was seen a few times. The V gene is TRBV19, the J gene TRBJ1-1, with D maybe TRBD1 (5 bases). Deletions cut 0 bases from V and 0 bases from J, with 17 bases between. From germline, CDR1 is LNHDA and CDR2 SQIVND (reference sequence). CDR3 size: 18 residues. CDR3 amino acids: CASSIDPVLTDMNTEAFF. The CDR3 DNA sequence: TGTGCCAGTAGTATAGACCCCGTTTTGACAGACATGAACACTGAAGCTTTCTTT.